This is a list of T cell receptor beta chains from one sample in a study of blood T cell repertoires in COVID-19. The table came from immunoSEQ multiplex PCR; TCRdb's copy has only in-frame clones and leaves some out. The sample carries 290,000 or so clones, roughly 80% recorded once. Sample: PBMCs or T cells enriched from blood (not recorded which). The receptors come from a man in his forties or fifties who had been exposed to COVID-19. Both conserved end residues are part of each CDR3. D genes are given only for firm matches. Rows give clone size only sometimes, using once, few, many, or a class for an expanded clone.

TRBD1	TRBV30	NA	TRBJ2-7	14	TGTGCCTCCGATACCGGGACAGGGGTTCGCGAGCAGTACTTC	CASDTGTGVREQYF
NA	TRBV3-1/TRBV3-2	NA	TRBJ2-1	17	TGTGCCAGCAGCCAACCCGGGGCGGCTGGGGGGTCGCGGGGGCAGTTCTTC	CASSQPGAAGGSRGQFF
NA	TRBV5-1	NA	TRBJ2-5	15	TGCGCCAGCAGCTTTGACCCCCGGGGGCAAGAGACCCAGTACTTC	CASSFDPRGQETQYF
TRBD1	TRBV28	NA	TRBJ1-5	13	TGTGCCAGCGCGACAGGGATCGGGCAGCCCCAGCATTTT	CASATGIGQPQHF
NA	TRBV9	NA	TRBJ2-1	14	TGTGCCAGCAGCGTTTGGGAGTCCTACAATGAGCAGTTCTTC	CASSVWESYNEQFF
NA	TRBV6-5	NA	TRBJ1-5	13	TGTGCCAGCAGCGCGGAGGAAGGCCAGCCCCAGCATTTT	CASSAEEGQPQHF
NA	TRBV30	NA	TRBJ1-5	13	TGTGCCTGGAGCAAAACAGGGCTTCAGCCCCAGCATTTT	CAWSKTGLQPQHF
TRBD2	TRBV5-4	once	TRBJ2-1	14	TGTGCCAGCAGCCTTACTAGCGGCTACAATGAGCAGTTCTTC	CASSLTSGYNEQFF
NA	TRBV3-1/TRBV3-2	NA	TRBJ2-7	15	TGTGCCAGCAGCCAACCGACGGTCGCGGGCTCCGAGCAGTACTTC	CASSQPTVAGSEQYF
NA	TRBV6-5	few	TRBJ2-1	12	TGTGCCAGCACTTTCTGGGCCCCTGAGCAGTTCTTC	CASTFWAPEQFF